This T cell receptor (beta chain) was retrieved from a study of cytomegalovirus exposure and HLA in healthy donors. Notes on the study in general: Most TCR beta V segments were productive about 87% or about 30% of the time in an earlier analysis.

There are 12 residues in the CDR3. V lost 6 bases and J 7 bases, leaving 9 bases between the germline ends. Germline V gives CDR1 SGHVS, CDR2 FNYEAQ. This clone was seen once. Its antigen is unknown. The primer mix had 60 Vbeta and 13 Jbeta primers. Some clones are missing from TCRdb's copy, which holds only in-frame ones; the method was immunoSEQ multiplex PCR. The sample contains around 210,000 clones, around 85% of which appear only once. Source material: PBMCs. The J gene is TRBJ2-2, the V gene TRBV7-6; D gene uncertain. The clonotype comes from a man aged 50 to 59 in good health and CMV-seronegative. The CDR3 DNA follows: TGTGCCAGCAGGCACTTCGACGGGGAGCTGTTTTTT. This gives the protein CASRHFDGELFF.